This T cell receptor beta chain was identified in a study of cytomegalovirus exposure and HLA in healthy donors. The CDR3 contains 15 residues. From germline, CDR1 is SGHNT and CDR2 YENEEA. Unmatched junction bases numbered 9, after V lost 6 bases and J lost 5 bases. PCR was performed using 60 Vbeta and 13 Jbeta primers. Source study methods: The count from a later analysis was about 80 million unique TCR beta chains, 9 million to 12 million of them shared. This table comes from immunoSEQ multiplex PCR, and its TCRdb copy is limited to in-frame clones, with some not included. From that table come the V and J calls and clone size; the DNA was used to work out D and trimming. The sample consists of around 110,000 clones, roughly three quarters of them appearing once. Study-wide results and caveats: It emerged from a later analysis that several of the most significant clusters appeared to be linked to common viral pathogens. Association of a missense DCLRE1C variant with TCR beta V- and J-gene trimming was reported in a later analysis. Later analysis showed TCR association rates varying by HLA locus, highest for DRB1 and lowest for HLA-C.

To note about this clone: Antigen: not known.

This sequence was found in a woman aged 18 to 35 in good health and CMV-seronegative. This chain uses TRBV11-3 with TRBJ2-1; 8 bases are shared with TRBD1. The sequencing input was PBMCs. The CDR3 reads CASSWFGTGHNEQFF. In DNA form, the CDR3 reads TGTGCCAGCAGTTGGTTTGGGACAGGCCACAATGAGCAGTTCTTC.